This T cell receptor (beta chain) was observed in a study of T-cell reconstitution after alpha-beta-depleted transplantation in children. A few counts support this clonotype. The antigen is undetermined. The J segment lost 4 bases and the V segment lost 3 bases, leaving 6 bases of the junction unmatched. Looked up from germline, CDR1 is SGDLS and CDR2 is YYNGEE. This CDR3 has 15 residues. Study-wide results and caveats: After transplant, high TCRbeta diversity at day 60 in some patients arose from surviving recipient T cells and thymic progenitors. Several hundred graft clones that had expanded were reportedly the source of alpha-beta T cells about two months after transplant. Newly produced T cells mostly accounted for T-cell counts and diversity one year post-transplant.

Unique molecular identifiers were incorporated during preparation of the TCRbeta library. In TCRdb, the PCR reads were re-called with MiXCR into one record per CDR3 protein. The sample yields around 90,000 distinct CDR3 sequences, around 16% seen once. The receptor comes from a male patient between 2 and 10 years old who had a stem cell transplant for acute lymphoblastic leukemia, so the T cells may come from the graft donor. Here the sequenced sample was PBMCs, mostly from graft donor cells, taken 180 days after TCRalphabeta/CD19-depleted stem cell transplant. The chain uses TRBV9 and TRBJ2-5, with TRBD2 identical over 10 bases. CDR3 amino acids: CASSEGLALGETQYF. The CDR3, as DNA: TGTGCCAGCAGCGAGGGACTAGCGTTGGGAGAGACCCAGTACTTC.